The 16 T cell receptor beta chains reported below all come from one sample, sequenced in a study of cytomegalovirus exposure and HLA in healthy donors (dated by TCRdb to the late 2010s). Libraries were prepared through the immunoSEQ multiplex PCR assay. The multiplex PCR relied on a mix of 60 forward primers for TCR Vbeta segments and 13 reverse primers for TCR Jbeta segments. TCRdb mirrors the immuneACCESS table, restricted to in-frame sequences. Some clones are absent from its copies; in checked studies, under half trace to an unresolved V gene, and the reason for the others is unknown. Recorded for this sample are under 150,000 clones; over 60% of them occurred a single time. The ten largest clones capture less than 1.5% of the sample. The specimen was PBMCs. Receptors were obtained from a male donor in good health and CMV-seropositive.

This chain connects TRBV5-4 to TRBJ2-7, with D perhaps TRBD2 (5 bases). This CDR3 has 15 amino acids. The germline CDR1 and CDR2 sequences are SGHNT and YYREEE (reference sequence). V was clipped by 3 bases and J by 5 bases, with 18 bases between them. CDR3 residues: CASSWELVIRDEQYF. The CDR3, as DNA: TGTGCCAGCAGCTGGGAACTAGTCATTCGGGACGAGCAGTACTTC.

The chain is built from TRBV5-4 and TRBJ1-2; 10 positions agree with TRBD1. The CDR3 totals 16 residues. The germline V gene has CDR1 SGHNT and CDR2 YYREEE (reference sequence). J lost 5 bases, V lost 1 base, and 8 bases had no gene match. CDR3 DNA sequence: TGTGCCAGCAGCTTGAAAAGGGACAGGGGACTTTATGGCTACACCTTC. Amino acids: CASSLKRDRGLYGYTF.

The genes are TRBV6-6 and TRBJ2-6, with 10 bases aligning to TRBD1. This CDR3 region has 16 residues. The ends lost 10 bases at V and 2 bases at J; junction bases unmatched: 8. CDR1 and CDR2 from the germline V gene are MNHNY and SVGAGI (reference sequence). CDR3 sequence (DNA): TGTGCCATACGAGGGACAGGGGCCCCTGGGGCCAACGTCCTGACTTTC. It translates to CAIRGTGAPGANVLTF.

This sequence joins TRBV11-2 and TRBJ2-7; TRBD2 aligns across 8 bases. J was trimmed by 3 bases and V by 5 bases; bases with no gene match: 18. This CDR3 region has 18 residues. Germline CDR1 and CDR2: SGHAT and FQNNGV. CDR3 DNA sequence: TGTGCCAGCAGCCCCAGCCCGATACTAGCGGAGGCCCACTACGAGCAGTACTTC. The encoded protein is CASSPSPILAEAHYEQYF.

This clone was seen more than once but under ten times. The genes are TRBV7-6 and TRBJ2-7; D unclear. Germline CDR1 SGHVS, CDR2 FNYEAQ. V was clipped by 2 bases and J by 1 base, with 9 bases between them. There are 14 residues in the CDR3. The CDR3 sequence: CASSLSLTSYEQYF. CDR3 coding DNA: TGTGCCAGCAGCTTATCGTTGACATCCTACGAGCAGTACTTC.

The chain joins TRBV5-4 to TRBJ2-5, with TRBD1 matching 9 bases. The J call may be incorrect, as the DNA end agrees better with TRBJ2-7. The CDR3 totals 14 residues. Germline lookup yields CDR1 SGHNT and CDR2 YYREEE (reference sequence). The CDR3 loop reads CASSQGQGNYEQYF. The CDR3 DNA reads TGTGCCAGCAGCCAGGGACAGGGAAACTACGAGCAGTACTTC.

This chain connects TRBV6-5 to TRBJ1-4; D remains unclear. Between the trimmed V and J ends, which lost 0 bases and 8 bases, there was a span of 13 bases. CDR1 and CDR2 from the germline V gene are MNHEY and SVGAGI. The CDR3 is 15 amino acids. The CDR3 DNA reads TGTGCCAGCAGTTACTCCCAAGTCGGGTGGGAAAAACTGTTTTTT. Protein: CASSYSQVGWEKLFF.

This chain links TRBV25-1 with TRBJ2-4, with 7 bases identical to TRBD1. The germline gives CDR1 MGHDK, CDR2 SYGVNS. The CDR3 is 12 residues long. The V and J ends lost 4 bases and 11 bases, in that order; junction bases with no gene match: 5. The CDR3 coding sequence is TGTGCCAGCAGTGGGGACAGTCCAGTTCAGTACTTC. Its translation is CASSGDSPVQYF.

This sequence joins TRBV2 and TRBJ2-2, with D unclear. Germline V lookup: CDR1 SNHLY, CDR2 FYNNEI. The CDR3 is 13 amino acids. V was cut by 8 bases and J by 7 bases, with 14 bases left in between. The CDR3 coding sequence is TGTGCCAGCCAGACAAAATTCGGCGGGGAGCTGTTTTTT. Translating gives CASQTKFGGELFF. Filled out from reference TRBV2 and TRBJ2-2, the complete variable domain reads EPEVTQTPSHQVTQMGQEVILRCVPISNHLYFYWYRQILGQKVEFLVSFYNNEISEKSEIFDDQFSVERPDGSNFTLKIRSTKLEDSAMYFCASQTKFGGELFFGEGSRLTVL.

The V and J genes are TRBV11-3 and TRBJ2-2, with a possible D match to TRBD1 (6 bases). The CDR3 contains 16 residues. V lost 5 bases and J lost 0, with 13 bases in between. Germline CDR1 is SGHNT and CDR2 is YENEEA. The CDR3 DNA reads TGTGCCAGCAGCCATTTCGGACAGCCGAACACCGGGGAGCTGTTTTTT. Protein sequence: CASSHFGQPNTGELFF.

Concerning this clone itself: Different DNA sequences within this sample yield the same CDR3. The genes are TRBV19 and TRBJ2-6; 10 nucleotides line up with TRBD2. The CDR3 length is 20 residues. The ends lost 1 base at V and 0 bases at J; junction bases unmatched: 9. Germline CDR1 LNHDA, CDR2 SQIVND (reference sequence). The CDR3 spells CASSIVLAGASVSGANVLTF. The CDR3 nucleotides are TGTGCCAGTAGTATAGTCCTAGCGGGAGCGTCCGTCTCTGGGGCCAACGTCCTGACTTTC.

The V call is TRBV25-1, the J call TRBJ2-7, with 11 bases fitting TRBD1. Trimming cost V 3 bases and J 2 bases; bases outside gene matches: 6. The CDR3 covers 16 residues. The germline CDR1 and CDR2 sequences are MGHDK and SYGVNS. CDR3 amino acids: CASSETRTGGPYEQYF. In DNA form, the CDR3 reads TGTGCCAGCAGTGAGACTCGGACAGGGGGCCCCTACGAGCAGTACTTC.

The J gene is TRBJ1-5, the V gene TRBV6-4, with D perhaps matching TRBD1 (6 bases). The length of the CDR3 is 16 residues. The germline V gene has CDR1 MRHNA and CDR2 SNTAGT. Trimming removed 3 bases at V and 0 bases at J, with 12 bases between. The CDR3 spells CASSERPGDSNQPQHF. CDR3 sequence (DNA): TGTGCCAGCAGTGAAAGGCCAGGGGATAGCAATCAGCCCCAGCATTTT.

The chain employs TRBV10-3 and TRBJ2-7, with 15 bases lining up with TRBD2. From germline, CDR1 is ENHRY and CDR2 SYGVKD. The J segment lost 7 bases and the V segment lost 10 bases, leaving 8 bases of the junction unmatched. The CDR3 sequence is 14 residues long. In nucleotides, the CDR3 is TGTGCCACGTCCCCGGGACTAGCGGGGGGTGAGCAGTACTTC. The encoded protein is CATSPGLAGGEQYF.

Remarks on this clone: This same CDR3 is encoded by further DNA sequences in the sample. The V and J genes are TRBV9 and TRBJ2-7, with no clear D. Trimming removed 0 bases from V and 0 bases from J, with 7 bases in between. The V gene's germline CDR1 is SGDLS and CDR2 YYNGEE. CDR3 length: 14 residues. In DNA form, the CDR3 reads TGTGCCAGCAGCGTAGGGGCAGACTCCTACGAGCAGTACTTC. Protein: CASSVGADSYEQYF.

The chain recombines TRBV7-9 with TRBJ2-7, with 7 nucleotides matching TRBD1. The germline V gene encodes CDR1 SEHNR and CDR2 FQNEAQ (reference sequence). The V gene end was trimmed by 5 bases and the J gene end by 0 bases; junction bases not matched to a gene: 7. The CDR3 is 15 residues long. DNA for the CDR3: TGTGCCAGCAGCCAAACCCGGGACAGCTCCTACGAGCAGTACTTC. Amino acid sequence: CASSQTRDSSYEQYF. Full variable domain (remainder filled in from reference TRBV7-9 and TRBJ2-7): DTGVSQNPRHKITKRGQNVTFRCDPISEHNRLYWYRQTLGQGPEFLTYFQNEAQLEKSRLLSDRFSAERPKGSFSTLEIQRTEQGDSAMYLCASSQTRDSSYEQYFGPGTRLTVT.